Listed here are 22 T cell receptor beta chains from one sample, sequenced in a study of cytomegalovirus exposure and HLA in healthy donors. With 60 Vbeta and 13 Jbeta primers, the PCR was carried out. The table came from immunoSEQ multiplex PCR; TCRdb's copy has only in-frame clones and leaves some out. The sample's table shows 70,000 or so clones. Sequencing was performed on PBMCs. These TCRs come from a boy between 10 and 17 years old in good health and CMV-seronegative.

This chain uses TRBV2 with TRBJ2-3; D perhaps matches TRBD2 (6 bases). In germline, CDR1 is SNHLY, CDR2 FYNNEI. The V end was cut by 4 bases, the J end by 2 bases, with 13 bases between. This CDR3 is 15 amino acids long. In DNA form, the CDR3 reads TGTGCCAGCAGTGCCCGGGACTTTTCCACAGATACGCAGTATTTT. Protein sequence: CASSARDFSTDTQYF. Looking up the rest from reference TRBV2 and TRBJ2-3 gives the full variable domain: EPEVTQTPSHQVTQMGQEVILRCVPISNHLYFYWYRQILGQKVEFLVSFYNNEISEKSEIFDDQFSVERPDGSNFTLKIRSTKLEDSAMYFCASSARDFSTDTQYFGPGTRLTVL.

V usage is TRBV6-5 and J usage is TRBJ1-2, with D tentatively TRBD1 (5 bases). The CDR3 runs to 14 residues. V was trimmed by 8 bases and J by 3 bases, leaving 16 bases between them. The V gene's germline CDR1 is MNHEY and CDR2 SVGAGI. The CDR3 is CASRLGRDHYGYTF. The CDR3 nucleotides are TGTGCCAGCCGCCTGGGGCGGGACCACTATGGCTACACCTTC.

The gene calls are TRBV18 and TRBJ2-7; TRBD2 might be the D (6 bases). Germline V gene data show CDR1 as KGHSH and CDR2 as LQKENI. Trimming shortened V by 3 bases and J by 2 bases, and 14 bases separated the two germline ends. This CDR3 is built from 15 residues. The CDR3 is CASSPDAGSAYEQYF. In DNA, the CDR3 is TGTGCCAGCTCACCCGACGCGGGATCGGCCTACGAGCAGTACTTC.

The chain joins TRBV7-8 to TRBJ2-3, with 11 bases identical to TRBD1. V lost 0 bases and J lost 1; bases outside the gene matches: 0. Germline V gene lookup returns CDR1 SGHVS and CDR2 FQNEAQ. This CDR3 comprises 16 residues. The CDR3 coding sequence is TGTGCCAGCAGCTTAGCGGGACAGGGGGGCACAGATACGCAGTATTTT. Its protein is CASSLAGQGGTDTQYF.

This chain links TRBV25-1 with TRBJ1-2; a possible D gene is TRBD1 (6 bases). V was pared by 1 base and J by 4 bases, with 13 bases between. The CDR3 is 15 residues long. CDR1 MGHDK and CDR2 SYGVNS come from the germline V gene. Written as DNA, the CDR3 is TGTGCCAGCAGTGAATTTAGACAGGCTGGCTATGGCTACACCTTC. This sequence encodes CASSEFRQAGYGYTF.

The chain is built from TRBV5-1 and TRBJ2-7; TRBD2 aligns across 14 bases. V was clipped by 0 bases and J by 6 bases; unmatched bases: 2. Per germline, CDR1 SGHRS and CDR2 YFSETQ. The CDR3 sequence is 15 residues long. The DNA for the CDR3 is TGCGCCAGCAGCTTGGAAGGACTAGCGGGAGGCGAGCAGTACTTC. Residues: CASSLEGLAGGEQYF.

The rearrangement links TRBV19 to TRBJ2-7, with D unresolved. This CDR3 comprises 13 residues. Trimming shortened V by 3 bases and J by 0 bases, and 6 bases separated the two germline ends. CDR1 and CDR2 from the germline V gene are LNHDA and SQIVND (reference sequence). This CDR3 is CASSMYNSYEQYF. For the CDR3, the DNA is TGTGCCAGTAGTATGTATAACTCCTACGAGCAGTACTTC. Together with reference TRBV19 and TRBJ2-7, the CDR3 gives the full variable domain: DGGITQSPKYLFRKEGQNVTLSCEQNLNHDAMYWYRQDPGQGLRLIYYSQIVNDFQKGDIAEGYSVSREKKESFPLTVTSAQKNPTAFYLCASSMYNSYEQYFGPGTRLTVT.

Notes on this clone: Other nucleotide sequences in the sample specify the same CDR3. The chain joins TRBV29-1 to TRBJ1-1; D call uncertain. V was pared by 4 bases and J by 0 bases, with 9 bases between. The CDR3 length is 13 residues. Germline-derived CDR1 and CDR2 are SQVTM and ANQGSEA. For the CDR3, the DNA is TGCAGCGTTGGAGGAATCATGAACACTGAAGCTTTCTTT. Its translation is CSVGGIMNTEAFF.

The chain joins TRBV7-8 to TRBJ2-1; 8 bases fit TRBD2. Trimming at V came to 2 bases and at J to 5 bases, leaving 8 bases not matched to a gene. CDR3 length: 16 residues. Germline V lookup: CDR1 SGHVS, CDR2 FQNEAQ. The CDR3 sequence is CASSLSVAGGHNEQFF. In DNA, the CDR3 is TGTGCCAGCAGCTTATCGGTGGCGGGAGGCCACAATGAGCAGTTCTTC.

The genes are TRBV18 and TRBJ1-4; 7 bases align to TRBD1. V shed 4 bases, J shed 2 bases, and the junction held 10 bases outside the gene matches. This CDR3 region has 17 residues. Germline V gene sequence: CDR1 KGHSH, CDR2 LQKENI. CDR3: CASSLALQGRTNEKLFF. CDR3 in DNA: TGTGCCAGCTCACTAGCTCTACAGGGGCGTACTAATGAAAAACTGTTTTTT.

CDR3 in DNA: TGTGCCTGGAGTCAGGAAAGGCTACATGAAGCTTTCTTT. This codes for CAWSQERLHEAFF. The J gene is TRBJ1-1, the V gene TRBV30, with no clear D. V was trimmed by 2 bases and J by 7 bases, leaving 14 bases between them. The germline V gene has CDR1 GTSNPN and CDR2 SVGIG (reference sequence). The CDR3 contains 13 residues.

The chain has TRBV30 and TRBJ2-1; tentative D call: TRBD2 (6 bases). Germline CDR1 is GTSNPN and CDR2 is SVGIG (reference sequence). This CDR3 is 12 amino acids long. The V and J ends lost 2 bases and 15 bases respectively, with 17 bases between them. CDR3 sequence: CAWSQDGSIAFF. In DNA form, the CDR3 reads TGTGCCTGGAGTCAGGACGGGAGCATCGCGTTCTTC.

The chain is built from TRBV6-5 and TRBJ2-7; TRBD1 matches 8 bases. This CDR3 is built from 15 residues. Looked up from germline, CDR1 is MNHEY and CDR2 is SVGAGI. The V gene end was trimmed by 3 bases and the J gene end by 0 bases; junction bases not matched to a gene: 4. This CDR3 is CASSYGTGDSYEQYF. The CDR3 DNA reads TGTGCCAGCAGTTATGGGACAGGCGACTCCTACGAGCAGTACTTC.

This chain connects TRBV19 to TRBJ2-3; D is ambiguous. CDR1 and CDR2 from the germline V gene are LNHDA and SQIVND (reference sequence). The CDR3 has 13 amino acids. Deletions cut 6 bases from V and 4 bases from J, with 11 bases between. The CDR3 nucleotides are TGTGCCAGTAGCCCGAGGTTGGCAGATACGCAGTATTTT. Translation: CASSPRLADTQYF.

The J gene is TRBJ2-2, the V gene TRBV11-2, with a possible D match to TRBD1 (5 bases). Deletions cut 1 base from V and 10 bases from J, with 7 bases between. This CDR3 is 12 amino acids long. Germline V lookup: CDR1 SGHAT, CDR2 FQNNGV. As DNA, the CDR3 is TGTGCCAGCAGCTTAGGCAGGGAGGAGCTGTTTTTT. Its translation: CASSLGREELFF.

This chain links TRBV4-2 with TRBJ1-4; tentative D call: TRBD1 (6 bases). This CDR3 contains 16 residues. The germline V gene has CDR1 LGHNA and CDR2 YNFKEQ. V dropped 0 bases and J dropped 4 bases, with 12 bases sitting between them. This chain's CDR3 is CASSQDGTGFNEKLFF. As DNA, the CDR3 is TGTGCCAGCAGCCAAGATGGTACAGGGTTTAATGAAAAACTGTTTTTT.

The chain links TRBV7-9 to TRBJ2-1; D is perhaps TRBD2 (6 bases). CDR1 is SEHNR, CDR2 FQNEAQ, per germline (reference sequence). This CDR3 has 15 amino acids. V was trimmed by 5 bases and J by 5 bases, leaving 16 bases between them. In nucleotides, the CDR3 is TGTGCCAGCAGCACGTCCGGGACTGACGACAATGAGCAGTTCTTC. Translation: CASSTSGTDDNEQFF.

The chain recombines TRBV6-1 with TRBJ2-3, with 11 bases fitting TRBD1. There are 14 residues in the CDR3. Germline CDR1 and CDR2: MNHNS and SASEGT. The junction had 0 bases not matched to a gene; V was cut back by 3 bases and J by 4 bases. The CDR3 DNA reads TGTGCCAGCAGTGAGGGACAGGGGGCAGATACGCAGTATTTT. Residues: CASSEGQGADTQYF.

The chain has TRBV7-8 and TRBJ1-1; D perhaps matches TRBD1 (6 bases). The CDR3 spans 12 residues. Trimming removed 4 bases at V and 11 bases at J, with 14 bases between. Germline CDR1 and CDR2: SGHVS and FQNEAQ. This CDR3 is CASSSNRVGAFF. The CDR3 DNA sequence: TGTGCCAGCAGCTCGAACAGGGTCGGGGCTTTCTTT.

This chain joins TRBV4-1 and TRBJ2-6; D not resolved. The CDR3 is 19 amino acids. The ends were cut back, 1 base at V and 0 bases at J, with 16 bases in the middle. CDR1 is MGHRA and CDR2 is YSYEKL in the germline V gene. The CDR3: CASSQVHSYYHSGANVLTF. DNA for the CDR3: TGCGCCAGCAGCCAAGTACATTCTTACTACCACTCTGGGGCCAACGTCCTGACTTTC.

The J gene is TRBJ1-2, the V gene TRBV4-1; tentatively, D is TRBD1 (5 bases). The CDR3 covers 14 residues. Germline V gene sequence: CDR1 MGHRA, CDR2 YSYEKL. The V and J ends lost 1 base and 8 bases respectively, with 14 bases between them. CDR3 loop: CASSQVQDLQGYTF. Written as DNA, the CDR3 is TGCGCCAGCAGCCAAGTACAGGATCTCCAGGGCTACACCTTC.

The V and J genes are TRBV9 and TRBJ2-7, with D possibly TRBD2 on 5 matching bases. The V and J ends lost 3 bases and 5 bases respectively, with 18 bases between them. CDR3 size: 15 residues. Per the germline V gene, CDR1 is SGDLS and CDR2 is YYNGEE. CDR3 DNA sequence: TGTGCCAGCAGCGGAGGACTTACTAGTAGCCACGAGCAGTACTTC. It codes for CASSGGLTSSHEQYF.